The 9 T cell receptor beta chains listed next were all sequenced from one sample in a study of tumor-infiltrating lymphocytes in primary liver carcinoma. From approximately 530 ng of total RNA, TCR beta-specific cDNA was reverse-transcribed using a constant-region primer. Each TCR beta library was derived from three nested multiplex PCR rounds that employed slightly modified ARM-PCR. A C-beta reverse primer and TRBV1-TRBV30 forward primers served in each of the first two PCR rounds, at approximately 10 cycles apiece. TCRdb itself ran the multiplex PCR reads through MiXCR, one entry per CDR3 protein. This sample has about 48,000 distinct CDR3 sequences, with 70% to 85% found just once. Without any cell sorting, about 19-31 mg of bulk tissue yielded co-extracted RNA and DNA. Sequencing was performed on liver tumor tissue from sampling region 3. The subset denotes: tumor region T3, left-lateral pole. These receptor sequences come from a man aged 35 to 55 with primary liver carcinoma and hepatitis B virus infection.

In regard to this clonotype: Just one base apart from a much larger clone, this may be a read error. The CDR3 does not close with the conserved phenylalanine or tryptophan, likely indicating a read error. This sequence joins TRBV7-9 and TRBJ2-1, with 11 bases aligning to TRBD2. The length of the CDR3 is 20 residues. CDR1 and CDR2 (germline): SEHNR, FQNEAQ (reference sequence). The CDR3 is CASSLAPGTSGSSSYDEQFI. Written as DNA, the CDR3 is TGTGCCAGCAGCTTAGCGCCGGGGACTAGCGGTAGCAGCTCCTACGATGAGCAGTTCATC.

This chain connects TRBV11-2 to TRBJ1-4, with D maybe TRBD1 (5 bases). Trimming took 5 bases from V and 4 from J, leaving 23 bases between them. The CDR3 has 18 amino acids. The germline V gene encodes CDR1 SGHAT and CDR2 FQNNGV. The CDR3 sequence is CASSVDPRDGRFNEKLFF. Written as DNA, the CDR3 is TGTGCCAGCAGCGTCGACCCCCGGGACGGGCGATTTAATGAAAAACTGTTTTTT.

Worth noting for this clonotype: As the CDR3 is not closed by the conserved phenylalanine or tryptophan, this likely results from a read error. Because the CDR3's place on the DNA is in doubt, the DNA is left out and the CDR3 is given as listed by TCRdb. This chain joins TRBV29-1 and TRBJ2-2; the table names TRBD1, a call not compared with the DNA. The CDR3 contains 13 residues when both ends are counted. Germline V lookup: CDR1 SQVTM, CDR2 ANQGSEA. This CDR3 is CSVAGSNTGELFL.

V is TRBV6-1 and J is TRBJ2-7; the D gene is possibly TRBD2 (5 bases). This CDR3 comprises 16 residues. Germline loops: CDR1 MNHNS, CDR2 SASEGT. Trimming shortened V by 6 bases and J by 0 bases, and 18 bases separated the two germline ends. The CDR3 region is CASSVGQAGPSYEQYF. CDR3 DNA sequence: TGTGCCAGCAGCGTAGGCCAGGCGGGCCCCTCCTACGAGCAGTACTTC.

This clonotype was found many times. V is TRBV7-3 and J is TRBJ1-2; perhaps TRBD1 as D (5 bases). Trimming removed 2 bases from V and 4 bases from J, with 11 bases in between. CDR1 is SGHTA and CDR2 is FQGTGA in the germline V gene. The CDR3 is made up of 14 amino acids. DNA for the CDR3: TGTGCCAGCAGCTTAGAGCCAGGGCTCTATGGCTACACCTTC. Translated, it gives CASSLEPGLYGYTF.

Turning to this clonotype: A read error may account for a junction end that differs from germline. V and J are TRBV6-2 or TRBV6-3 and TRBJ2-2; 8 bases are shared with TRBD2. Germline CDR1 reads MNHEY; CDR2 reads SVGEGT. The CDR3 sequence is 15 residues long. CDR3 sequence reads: CASNLSGSRVGELFF. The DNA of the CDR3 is TGTGCCAGCAACCTAAGCGGGAGTCGAGTCGGGGAGTTGTTTTTT.

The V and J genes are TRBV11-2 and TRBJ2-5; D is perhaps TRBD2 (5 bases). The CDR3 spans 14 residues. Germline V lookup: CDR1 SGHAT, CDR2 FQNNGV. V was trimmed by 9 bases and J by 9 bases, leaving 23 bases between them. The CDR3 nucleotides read TGTGCCAGTGGCTCGACGGGGAAATTATTGTCCCAGTACTTC. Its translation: CASGSTGKLLSQYF. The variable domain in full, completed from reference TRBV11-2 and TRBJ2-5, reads EAGVAQSPRYKIIEKRQSVAFWCNPISGHATLYWYQQILGQGPKLLIQFQNNGVVDDSQLPKDRFSAERLKGVDSTLKIQPAKLEDSAVYLCASGSTGKLLSQYFGPGTRLLVL.

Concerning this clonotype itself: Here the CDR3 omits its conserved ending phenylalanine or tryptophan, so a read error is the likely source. The CDR3 sequence is CASSPGLGPAYEQFS. CDR3 bases: TGTGCCAGCAGTCCCGGACTAGGCCCCGCTTATGAGCAGTTCTCC. The chain recombines TRBV28 with TRBJ2-1; 7 nucleotides agree with TRBD2. Germline V CDR1 and CDR2: MDHEN, SYDVKM. J lost 8 bases, V lost 5 bases, and 12 bases had no gene match. The CDR3 sequence is 15 residues long.

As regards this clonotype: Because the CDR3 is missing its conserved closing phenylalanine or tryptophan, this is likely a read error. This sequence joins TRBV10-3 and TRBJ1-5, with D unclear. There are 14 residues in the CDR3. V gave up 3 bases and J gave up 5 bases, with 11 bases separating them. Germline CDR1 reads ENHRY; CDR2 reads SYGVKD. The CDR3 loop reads CAISEGPSYQPQHL. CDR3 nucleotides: TGTGCCATCAGTGAAGGGCCGAGCTATCAGCCCCAGCATCTT.